This T cell receptor beta chain emerged from a study of OX40 agonist ivuxolimab in advanced cancers. Study-wide context: Ivuxolimab, an antibody acting as an agonist of OX40 (CD134), was used to treat patients. Three patients had partial responses: one hepatocellular carcinoma, two cutaneous melanoma.

Drawing of blood for sampling happened at baseline, at cycle 4 day 1, and at cycle 7 day 1. The junction had 11 bases not matched to a gene; V was cut back by 5 bases and J by 6 bases. The germline CDR1 and CDR2 sequences are GTSNPN and SVGIG (reference sequence). This CDR3 has 14 residues. The data were produced by immunoSEQ multiplex PCR, yet TCRdb's version contains in-frame clones alone and is incomplete. This table has fewer than 90,000 clones, 87% appearing once. The sequenced sample was CD4+ or CD8+ T cells sorted from blood, obtained in a trial of the OX40 agonist ivuxolimab. V usage is TRBV30 and J usage is TRBJ2-3; 7 positions match TRBD2. The source of this sequence is an adult with an advanced solid tumor such as melanoma, head and neck, liver or kidney cancer. CDR3 DNA: TGTGCCTGGTCGAGGACGGGGGGTCTGGATACGCAGTATTTT. Residues: CAWSRTGGLDTQYF.